This T cell receptor (beta chain) was sequenced during a study of blood T cell repertoires in COVID-19. The overall study: Specimens from acute and convalescent COVID-19 originated in the United States, Italy and Spain. PBMCs, B-cell-depleted T cells, or T cells were the source of the cDNA or gDNA that made up the material.

As handled by the study authors: Amplifying reference gene primers gave estimates of nucleated cell counts. Using immunoSEQ multiplex PCR, the repertoire was profiled, and TCRdb retains in-frame clones only, with some absent. The V and J calls and clone size are taken from that table; D and trimming were inferred from the DNA. The sample shows about 220,000 clones, roughly 80% of them seen only once. J was trimmed by 0 bases and V by 6 bases; bases with no gene match: 4. CDR3 length: 15 amino acids. Germline CDR1 and CDR2: MNHEY and SVGAGI. This clone has just a few counts. Material for sequencing was peripheral blood. This chain links TRBV6-5 with TRBJ1-2, with 10 bases fitting TRBD1. This TCR derives from a human donor in a cohort sampled during active COVID-19. CDR3 loop: CASRPGTGANYGYTF. The CDR3 DNA follows: TGTGCCAGCAGACCCGGGACAGGGGCTAACTATGGCTACACCTTC.